This TCR beta chain was captured by sequencing in a study of blood T cell repertoires in COVID-19. V was clipped by 4 bases and J by 4 bases; unmatched bases: 5. Germline loops: CDR1 SNHLY, CDR2 FYNNEI. The CDR3 has 15 residues. Only in-frame clones appear in the TCRdb table, and some are missing; sequencing was by immunoSEQ multiplex PCR. The sample contains 120,000 to 150,000 clones, about 82% of which appear only once. The clonotype originates from a woman aged 40 to 49 who had recovered from COVID-19. This sequence joins TRBV2 and TRBJ2-1; 9 bases match TRBD2. Sequenced input: PBMCs or T cells enriched from blood (not recorded which). CDR3 bases: TGTGCCAGCAGTGGCGGGAGGGCCGTATACAATGAGCAGTTCTTC. It encodes CASSGGRAVYNEQFF.